This T cell receptor beta chain is drawn from a study of blood T cell repertoires in COVID-19. For the study at large: The samples span acute and convalescent COVID-19 from the United States, Italy and Spain. In each case, the material was cDNA or gDNA derived from T cells, B-cell-depleted T cells, or PBMCs.

Authors' data handling: The assay estimated nucleated cells by amplifying reference gene primers. The repertoire was sequenced with immunoSEQ multiplex PCR; TCRdb's copy has only in-frame clones and lacks some. Clonal size and the V and J genes are those of that table, whereas D and trimming came from the DNA. The sample has some 130,000 clones, around 81% seen once. This CDR3 comprises 15 residues. Germline V lookup: CDR1 KGHSH, CDR2 LQKENI. V was clipped by 0 bases and J by 5 bases; unmatched bases: 1. The chain links TRBV18 to TRBJ2-7; TRBD2 agrees at 13 bases. The sequenced sample consisted of peripheral blood. The receptor was isolated from a middle-aged man with active or convalescent COVID-19. Here the CDR3 reads CASSPPGLAGHEQYF. In nucleotides, the CDR3 is TGTGCCAGCTCACCACCGGGACTAGCGGGACACGAGCAGTACTTC.